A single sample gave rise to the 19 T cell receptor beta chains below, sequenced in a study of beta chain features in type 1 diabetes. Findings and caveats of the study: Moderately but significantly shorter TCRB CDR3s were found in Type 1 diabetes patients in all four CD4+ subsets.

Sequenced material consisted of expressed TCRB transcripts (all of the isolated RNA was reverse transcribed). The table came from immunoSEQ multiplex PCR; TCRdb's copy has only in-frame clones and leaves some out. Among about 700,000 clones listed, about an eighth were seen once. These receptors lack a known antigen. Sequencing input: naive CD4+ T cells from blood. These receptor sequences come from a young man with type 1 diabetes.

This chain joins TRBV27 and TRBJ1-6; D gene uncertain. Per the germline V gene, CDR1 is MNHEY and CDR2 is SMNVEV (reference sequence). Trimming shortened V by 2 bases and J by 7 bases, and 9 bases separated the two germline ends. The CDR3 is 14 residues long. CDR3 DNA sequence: TGTGCCAGCAGTTTAGGGCCGGGGAATTCACCCCTCCACTTT. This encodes CASSLGPGNSPLHF.

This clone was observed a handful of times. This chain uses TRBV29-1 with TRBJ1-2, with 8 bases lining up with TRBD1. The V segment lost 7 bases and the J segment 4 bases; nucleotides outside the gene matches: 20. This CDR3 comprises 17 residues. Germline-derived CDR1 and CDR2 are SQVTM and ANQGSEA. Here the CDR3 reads CSDSLRDRFLPRYGYTF. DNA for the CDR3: TGCAGCGATTCTCTCCGGGACAGGTTTCTACCTCGCTATGGCTACACCTTC.

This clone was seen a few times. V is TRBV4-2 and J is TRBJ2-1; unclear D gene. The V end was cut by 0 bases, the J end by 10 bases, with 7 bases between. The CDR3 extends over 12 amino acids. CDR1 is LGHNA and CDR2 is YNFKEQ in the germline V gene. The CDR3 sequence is CASSQERAEQFF. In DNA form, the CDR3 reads TGTGCCAGCAGCCAAGAAAGGGCGGAGCAGTTCTTC.

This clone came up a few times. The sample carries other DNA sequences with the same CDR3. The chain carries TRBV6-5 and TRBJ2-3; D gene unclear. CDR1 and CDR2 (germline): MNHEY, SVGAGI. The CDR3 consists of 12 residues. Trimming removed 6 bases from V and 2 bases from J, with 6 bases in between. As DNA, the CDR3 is TGTGCCAGCAGGAAGTCCACAGATACGCAGTATTTT. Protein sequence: CASRKSTDTQYF.

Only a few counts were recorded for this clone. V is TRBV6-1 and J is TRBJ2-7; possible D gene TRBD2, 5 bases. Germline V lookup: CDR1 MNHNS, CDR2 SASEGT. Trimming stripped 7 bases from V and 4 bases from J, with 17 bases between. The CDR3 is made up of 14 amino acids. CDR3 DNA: TGTGCCAGCATGAAGACCGCGGGCCCTTACGAGCAGTACTTC. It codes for CASMKTAGPYEQYF.

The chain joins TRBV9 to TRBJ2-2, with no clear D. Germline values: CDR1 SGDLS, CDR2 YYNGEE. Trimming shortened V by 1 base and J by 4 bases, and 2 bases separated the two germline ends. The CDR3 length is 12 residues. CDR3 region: CASSVSTGELFF. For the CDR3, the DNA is TGTGCCAGCAGCGTAAGCACCGGGGAGCTGTTTTTT.

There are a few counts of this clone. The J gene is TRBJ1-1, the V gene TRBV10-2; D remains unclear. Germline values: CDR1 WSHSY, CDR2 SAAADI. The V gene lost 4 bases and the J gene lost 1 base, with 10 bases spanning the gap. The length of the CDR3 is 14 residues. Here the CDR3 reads CASSVEEGNTEAFF. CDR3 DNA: TGCGCCAGCAGTGTTGAAGAGGGGAACACTGAAGCTTTCTTT.

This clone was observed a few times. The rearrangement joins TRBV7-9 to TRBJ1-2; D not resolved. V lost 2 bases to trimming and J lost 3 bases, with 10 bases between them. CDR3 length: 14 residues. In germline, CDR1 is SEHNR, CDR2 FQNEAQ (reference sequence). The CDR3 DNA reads TGTGCCAGCAGCTTACTCCAGCAACACTATGGCTACACCTTC. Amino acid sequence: CASSLLQQHYGYTF.

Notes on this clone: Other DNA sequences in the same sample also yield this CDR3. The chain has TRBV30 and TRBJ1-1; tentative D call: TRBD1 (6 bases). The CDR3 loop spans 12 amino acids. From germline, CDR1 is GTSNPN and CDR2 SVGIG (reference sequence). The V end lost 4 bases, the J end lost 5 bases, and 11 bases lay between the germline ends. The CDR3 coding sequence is TGTGCCTGGAACAGGGATCGGACTGAAGCTTTCTTT. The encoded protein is CAWNRDRTEAFF.

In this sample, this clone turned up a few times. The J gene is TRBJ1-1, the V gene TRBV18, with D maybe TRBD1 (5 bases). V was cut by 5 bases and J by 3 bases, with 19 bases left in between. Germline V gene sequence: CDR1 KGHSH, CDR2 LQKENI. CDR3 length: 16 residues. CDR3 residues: CASSSGTRGVYTEAFF. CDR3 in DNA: TGTGCCAGCTCATCGGGAACCCGAGGGGTTTACACTGAAGCTTTCTTT.

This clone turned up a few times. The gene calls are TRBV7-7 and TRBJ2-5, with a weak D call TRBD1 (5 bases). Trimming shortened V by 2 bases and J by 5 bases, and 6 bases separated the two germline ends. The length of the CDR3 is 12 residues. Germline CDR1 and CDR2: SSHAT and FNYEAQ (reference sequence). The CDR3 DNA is TGTGCCAGCAGCTTATCAGGGGAGACCCAGTACTTC. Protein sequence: CASSLSGETQYF.

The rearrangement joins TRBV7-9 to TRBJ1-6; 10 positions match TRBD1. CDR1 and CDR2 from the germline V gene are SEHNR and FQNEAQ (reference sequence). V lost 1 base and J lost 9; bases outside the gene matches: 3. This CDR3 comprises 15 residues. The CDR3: CASSLGGTGVSPLHF. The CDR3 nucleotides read TGTGCCAGCAGCTTAGGAGGGACAGGGGTTTCACCCCTCCACTTT. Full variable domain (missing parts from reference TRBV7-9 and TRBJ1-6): DTGVSQNPRHKITKRGQNVTFRCDPISEHNRLYWYRQTLGQGPEFLTYFQNEAQLEKSRLLSDRFSAERPKGSFSTLEIQRTEQGDSAMYLCASSLGGTGVSPLHFGNGTRLTVT.

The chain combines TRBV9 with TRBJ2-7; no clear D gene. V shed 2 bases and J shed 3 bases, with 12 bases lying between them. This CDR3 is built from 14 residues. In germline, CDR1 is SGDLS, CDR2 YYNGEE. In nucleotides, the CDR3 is TGTGCCAGCAGCGTCCATGGATCAAACTACGAGCAGTACTTC. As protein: CASSVHGSNYEQYF.

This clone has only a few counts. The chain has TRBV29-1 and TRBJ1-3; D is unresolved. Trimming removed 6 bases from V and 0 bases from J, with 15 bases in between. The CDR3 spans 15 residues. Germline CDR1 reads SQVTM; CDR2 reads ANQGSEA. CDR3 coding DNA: TGCAGCGTCCAACGGCAGCCAAGCTCTGGAAACACCATATATTTT. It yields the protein CSVQRQPSSGNTIYF.

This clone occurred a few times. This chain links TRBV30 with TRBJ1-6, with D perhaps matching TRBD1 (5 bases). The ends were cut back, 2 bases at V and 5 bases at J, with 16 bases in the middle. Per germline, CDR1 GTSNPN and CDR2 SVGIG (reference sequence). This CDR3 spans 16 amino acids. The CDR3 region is CAWSNFDSFNNSPLHF. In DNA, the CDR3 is TGTGCCTGGAGTAACTTCGACAGTTTTAATAATTCACCCCTCCACTTT.

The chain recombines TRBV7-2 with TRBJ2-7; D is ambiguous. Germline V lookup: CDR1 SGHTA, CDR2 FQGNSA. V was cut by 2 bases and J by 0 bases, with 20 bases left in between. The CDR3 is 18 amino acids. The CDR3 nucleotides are TGTGCCAGCAGCTTAAAAGGCCCGGGCACATGGAGCTCCTACGAGCAGTACTTC. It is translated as CASSLKGPGTWSSYEQYF.

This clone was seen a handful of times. The CDR3 protein is CASSVPESSYEQYF. For the CDR3, the DNA is TGTGCCAGCAGCGTACCAGAGAGCTCCTACGAGCAGTACTTC. This chain connects TRBV7-8 to TRBJ2-7; D is undetermined. CDR1 and CDR2 (germline): SGHVS, FQNEAQ. This CDR3 is 14 amino acids long. Trimming removed 5 bases at V and 0 bases at J, with 11 bases between.

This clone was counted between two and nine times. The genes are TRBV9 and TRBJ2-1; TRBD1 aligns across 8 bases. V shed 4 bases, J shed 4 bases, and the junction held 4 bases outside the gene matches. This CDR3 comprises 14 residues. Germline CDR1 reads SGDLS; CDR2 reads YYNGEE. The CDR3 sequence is CASSLGTGYNEQFF. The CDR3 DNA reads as TGTGCCAGCAGCCTCGGGACAGGTTACAATGAGCAGTTCTTC.

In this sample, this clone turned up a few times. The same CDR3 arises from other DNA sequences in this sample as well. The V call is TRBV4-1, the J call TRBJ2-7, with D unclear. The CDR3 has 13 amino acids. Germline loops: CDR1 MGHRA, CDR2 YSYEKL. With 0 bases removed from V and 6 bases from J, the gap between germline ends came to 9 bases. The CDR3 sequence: CASSQDGLGEQYF. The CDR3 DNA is TGCGCCAGCAGCCAAGATGGGCTCGGCGAGCAGTACTTC.